This T cell receptor beta chain was captured by sequencing in a study of blood T cell repertoires in COVID-19. Study-wide background: Acute-phase and convalescent COVID-19 samples originated in the United States, Italy and Spain. In each case, the material was cDNA or gDNA derived from T cells, B-cell-depleted T cells, or PBMCs.

Seattle's cohort entered during active infection and was followed longitudinally. Under the authors' procedure: Estimation of nucleated cell counts was performed using reference gene primer amplification. Assay: immunoSEQ multiplex PCR; the TCRdb copy retains only in-frame clones and omits some. The V and J calls and clone size come from that table; D and trimming were worked out from the DNA. The sample yields about 320,000 clones, under 90% seen once. The CDR3 adds up to 14 amino acids, both ends counted. Details on this clone: The DNA is omitted, as the CDR3 cannot be located on it reliably, and the CDR3 follows TCRdb's listing.

The genes are TRBV21-1 and TRBJ1-5; TRBD1 was called by the table and not checked on the DNA. TRBV21-1 is annotated as a pseudogene. The sequenced sample was peripheral blood. This TCR was recovered from a woman aged 25-40 years with COVID-19, enrolled during active disease. The CDR3 reads CASSWGQGNQPQHF.